This T cell receptor (beta chain) was documented in a study of shared clonotypes between healthy human individuals (dated by TCRdb to about 2020). Some background on the complete study: Three men and a couple of women, aged 18 to 49 years, made up the cohort. The study deeply sequenced blood TCR repertoires of about 5 healthy adults to estimate repertoire size and the extent of clonotype sharing between individuals. For each donor, CD4 naive and CD4 memory were each given three plates, CD8 naive was given two plates, and CD8 memory was given one plate. Each donor's leukapheresis produced roughly between about 0.8 and 10 billion PBMCs. To increase sequencing depth and limit assay-specific biases, different laboratories used diverse techniques to prepare libraries and sequence TCR repertoires. Overall results and qualifications from the work: Sharing across a few donors was observed for 5% to 6.5% of naive CD4, about 4% of naive CD8, 2% to 2.5% of memory CD4, and roughly 0.43% of memory CD8 clonotypes. Compared with non-shared clonotypes, the clonotypes found in all four sorted-subset donors had higher generation probabilities. Pairwise subsampling led to the expectation that sequencing depth would affect the degree of clonotype sharing among donors. Sampling was restricted to blood, and TCR repertoires in tissue are likely to differ from TCR repertoires in blood. Incomplete sequencing was indicated by rarefaction of sorted-subset datasets, despite the large sequencing depth. The small number of donors limited the genetic and exposure-history diversity represented. Naive subsets generally had larger estimated clonotype richness than memory subsets did.

Donors were healthy HIV-negative adults with no recently reported acute infections or vaccinations. Every donor was a Caucasian adult living in Nashville, Tennessee, USA. CD4+ T cells were enriched by magnetic negative selection, after which naive cells were positively selected on CD45RA and the negative fraction was taken as the memory subset. After blood collection by leukapheresis, PBMCs were isolated using Ficoll-Histopaque density gradient centrifugation and then cryopreserved in the vapor phase of liquid nitrogen. Analytical flow cytometry was used to check the purity and quantity of every magnetically sorted T cell population. Genomic DNA was isolated from every sorted fraction and measured by UV absorbance on a Nanodrop 2000c. Worth noting for this clone: There is no known antigen for this receptor. Per-base quality was not reported, and no clone a single base away is much larger than it.

Reading the germline V gene gives CDR1 SGDLS and CDR2 YYNGEE. The CDR3 runs 15 residues from the cysteine to the phenylalanine. Only the CDR3 part of the read is kept: 45 bases, read in frame from the first base. Trimmed from V: 0 bases; trimmed from J: 7 bases; junction bases lacking a gene match: 7. Using the deep immunoSEQ assay, multiplex PCR amplified TCR CDR3 regions from genomic DNA. Genomic DNA extracted from each cell subset was distributed evenly over all wells of several immunoSEQ 96-well plates, and each plate served as one replicate. For sorted subsets, approximately 190 ng of genomic DNA, equivalent to some 30,000 T cell genomes, went into each replicate PCR. Purified libraries were measured with a Qubit 3.0 fluorometer, size-checked on a Bioanalyzer 2100, and measured again with the KAPA Library Quantification kit. A separate single-read 150-cycle Illumina NextSeq 550 flow cell was used to sequence each immunoSEQ 96-well plate. As for how the authors treated the data: The immunoSEQ output contained only junctional sequences without quality scores, so filtering could not match that applied to full-length reads. Sequences were annotated with PyIR, a Python wrapper for IgBLAST v1.9, using IMGT germline references to assign V/J genes and CDR3. Any read was removed if the V/J assignment was weak (E-value above 1e-6), the CDR3 was missing, or the read contained stop codons, out-of-frame junctions, or ambiguous translated residues. A V3J clonotype was defined by an identical inferred V gene, J gene, and CDR3 amino acid sequence. Percentage overlap between repertoires was computed as shared unique clonotypes divided by the size of the smaller repertoire. Richness of each repertoire was evaluated using RTK rarefaction, the Chao1 estimator, and Recon v2.1 estimates of unobserved clonotypes. Generation probabilities for all TCRbeta clonotypes obtained by the gDNA method from a few donors were computed using OLGA. Entries here come from immuneACCESS through TCRdb and include only in-frame sequences with V and J called. Some clones fail to appear in such tables; in the studies checked, an unresolved V gene covers under half of the shortfall, and the cause of the remainder is unknown. Clonal size and the V and J genes are those of that table, whereas D and trimming came from the DNA. This sample has 2 million to 3 million clones in its table, and over 85% of those were observed once. The ten most abundant clones make up 0.36% of the sample.

Sequenced sample: naive CD4+ T cells from PBMCs. According to the study, the label for this sample's cell subset or site signals: CD45RA+ positively selected. The receptor comes from a man younger than 30 in good health. Some clones in this sample may be carry-over from other donors' samples. The rearrangement joined TRBV9 to TRBJ2-1, and 7 junctional nucleotides match TRBD2. The CDR3 reads CASSVGLAEPNEQFF. The DNA sequence follows: TGTGCCAGCAGCGTAGGGCTAGCGGAACCAAATGAGCAGTTCTTC.